The 10 T cell receptor beta chains below come from one sample, sequenced in a study of cytomegalovirus exposure and HLA in healthy donors. Both 60 Vbeta primers and 13 Jbeta primers went into the PCR. Clones were read by immunoSEQ multiplex PCR, and TCRdb kept only the in-frame ones, dropping some. The sample lists around 200,000 clones, around 83% occurring once. What was sequenced was PBMCs. These receptors were taken from a woman under 30 in good health and CMV-seronegative.

The chain couples TRBV7-2 to TRBJ2-3, with 8 positions matching TRBD2. This CDR3 is 15 amino acids long. CDR1 is SGHTA and CDR2 is FQGNSA in the germline V gene. Losses at the gene ends were 1 base for V and 2 bases for J; bases not matched to a gene: 2. CDR3 DNA sequence: TGTGCCAGCAGCTTAGGCGGGAGGCCCACAGATACGCAGTATTTT. This codes for CASSLGGRPTDTQYF. The full variable domain, in which reference TRBV7-2 and TRBJ2-3 provide the parts outside the CDR3, is GAGVSQSPSNKVTEKGKDVELRCDPISGHTALYWYRQSLGQGLEFLIYFQGNSAPDKSGLPSDRFSAERTGGSVSTLTIQRTQQEDSAVYLCASSLGGRPTDTQYFGPGTRLTVL.

The V and J genes are TRBV30 and TRBJ1-1; D is possibly TRBD1 (6 bases). The CDR3 has 12 amino acids. V was pared by 7 bases and J by 5 bases, with 14 bases between. CDR1 is GTSNPN, CDR2 SVGIG, per germline (reference sequence). The CDR3 DNA is TGTGCCTTTCAGGGGCCGGGGACTGAAGCTTTCTTT. Amino acids: CAFQGPGTEAFF.

The rearrangement links TRBV6-1 to TRBJ2-1, with TRBD1 matching 7 bases. CDR1 and CDR2 from the germline V gene are MNHNS and SASEGT. This CDR3 region has 15 residues. J was trimmed by 7 bases and V by 6 bases; bases with no gene match: 12. CDR3 DNA: TGTGCCAGCAGGGCCAAACAGGGGAATTGGAATGAGCAGTTCTTC. Protein sequence: CASRAKQGNWNEQFF.

This clone came up once. The chain combines TRBV19 with TRBJ2-7; 7 bases align to TRBD1. V trimming: 5 bases; J trimming: 2 bases; junction bases outside the gene matches: 3. Germline CDR1 LNHDA, CDR2 SQIVND (reference sequence). The CDR3 is 13 residues long. This CDR3 is CASSPQGAYEQYF. The CDR3 DNA sequence: TGTGCCAGTAGTCCCCAGGGGGCCTACGAGCAGTACTTC.

The CDR3: CASSQGLAAYNEQFF. Written as DNA, the CDR3 is TGTGCCAGCAGCCAAGGACTAGCGGCTTACAATGAGCAGTTCTTC. This rearrangement joins TRBV14 to TRBJ2-1; TRBD2 aligns across 9 bases. The germline V gene encodes CDR1 SGHDN and CDR2 FVKESK. The CDR3 has 15 amino acids. V shed 1 base, J shed 4 bases, and the junction held 2 bases outside the gene matches.

The CDR3 DNA reads as TGTGCCAGCAGCCACAGGGGGCTGACTGAAGCTTTCTTT. Its protein is CASSHRGLTEAFF. The chain combines TRBV6-6 with TRBJ1-1; 9 positions agree with TRBD1. Germline trimming cut 6 bases from V and 5 bases from J; bases unmatched to any gene: 4. Germline loops: CDR1 MNHNY, CDR2 SVGAGI (reference sequence). There are 13 residues in the CDR3.

With regard to this clone: This CDR3 is also generated by other DNA sequences in the sample. This chain links TRBV5-6 with TRBJ2-1; TRBD2 is a possible D gene (6 bases). Germline CDR1 is SGHDT and CDR2 is YYEEEE. This CDR3 is 12 amino acids long. The V gene lost 4 bases and the J gene lost 13 bases, with 15 bases spanning the gap. CDR3 bases: TGTGCCAGCAGCCACGGGACTCCAGACCAGTTCTTC. It is translated as CASSHGTPDQFF.

The chain employs TRBV28 and TRBJ2-3, with 9 bases matching TRBD2. The CDR3 runs to 14 residues. The junction had 2 bases not matched to a gene; V was cut back by 6 bases and J by 1 base. Germline-derived CDR1 and CDR2 are MDHEN and SYDVKM. The DNA for the CDR3 is TGTGCCAGCAGCCGGACTAGCGGCACAGATACGCAGTATTTT. This encodes CASSRTSGTDTQYF. Full variable domain (rest looked up from reference TRBV28 and TRBJ2-3): DVKVTQSSRYLVKRTGEKVFLECVQDMDHENMFWYRQDPGLGLRLIYFSYDVKMKEKGDIPEGYSVSREKKERFSLILESASTNQTSMYLCASSRTSGTDTQYFGPGTRLTVL.

The chain uses TRBV2 and TRBJ1-1; TRBD1 agrees at 7 bases. The CDR3 is 14 amino acids. Germline-derived CDR1 and CDR2 are SNHLY and FYNNEI. Unmatched junction bases numbered 5, after V lost 5 bases and J lost 2 bases. Here the CDR3 DNA reads TGTGCCAGCAGTATAAGACAGGGAAACACTGAAGCTTTCTTT. This translates into CASSIRQGNTEAFF. Complete variable domain (other parts from reference TRBV2 and TRBJ1-1): EPEVTQTPSHQVTQMGQEVILRCVPISNHLYFYWYRQILGQKVEFLVSFYNNEISEKSEIFDDQFSVERPDGSNFTLKIRSTKLEDSAMYFCASSIRQGNTEAFFGQGTRLTVV.

This sequence joins TRBV19 and TRBJ1-1; D might be TRBD1 (5 bases). The germline V gene has CDR1 LNHDA and CDR2 SQIVND (reference sequence). Trimming took 3 bases from V and 1 from J, leaving 9 bases between them. The CDR3 sequence is 14 residues long. The CDR3 sequence is CASSIRVTNTEAFF. The DNA of the CDR3 is TGTGCCAGTAGTATCAGGGTCACGAACACTGAAGCTTTCTTT.